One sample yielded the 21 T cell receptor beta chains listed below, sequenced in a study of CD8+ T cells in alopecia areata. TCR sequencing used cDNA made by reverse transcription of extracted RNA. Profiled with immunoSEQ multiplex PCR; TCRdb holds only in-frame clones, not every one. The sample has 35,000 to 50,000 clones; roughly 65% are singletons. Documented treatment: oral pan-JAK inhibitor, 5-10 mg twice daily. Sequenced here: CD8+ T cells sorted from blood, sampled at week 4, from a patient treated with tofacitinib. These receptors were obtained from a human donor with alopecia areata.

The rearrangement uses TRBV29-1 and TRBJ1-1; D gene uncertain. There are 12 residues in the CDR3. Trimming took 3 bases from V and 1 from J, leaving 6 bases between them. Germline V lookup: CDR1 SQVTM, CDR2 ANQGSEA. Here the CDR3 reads CSVEEENTEAFF. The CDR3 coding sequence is TGCAGCGTTGAGGAAGAGAACACTGAAGCTTTCTTT.

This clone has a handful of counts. The CDR3 loop reads CSVDPSNTEAFF. The DNA for the CDR3 is TGCAGCGTTGACCCGAGTAACACTGAAGCTTTCTTT. The V gene is TRBV29-1, the J gene TRBJ1-1, with D uncertain. Germline-derived CDR1 and CDR2 are SQVTM and ANQGSEA. Trimming removed 3 bases from V and 2 bases from J, with 7 bases in between. The CDR3 runs 12 residues.

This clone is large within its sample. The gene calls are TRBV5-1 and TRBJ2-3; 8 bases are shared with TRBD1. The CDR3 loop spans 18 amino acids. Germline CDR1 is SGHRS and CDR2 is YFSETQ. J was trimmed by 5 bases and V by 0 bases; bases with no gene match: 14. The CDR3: CASSLGRFDRGRGDTQYF. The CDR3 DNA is TGCGCCAGCAGCTTGGGGCGATTTGACAGGGGAAGAGGAGATACGCAGTATTTT.

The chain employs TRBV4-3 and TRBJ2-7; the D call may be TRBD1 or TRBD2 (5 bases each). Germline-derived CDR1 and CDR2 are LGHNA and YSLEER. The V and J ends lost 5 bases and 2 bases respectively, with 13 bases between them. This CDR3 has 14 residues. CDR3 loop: CASSDAVGAYEQYF. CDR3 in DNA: TGCGCCAGCAGCGACGCCGTGGGGGCCTACGAGCAGTACTTC.

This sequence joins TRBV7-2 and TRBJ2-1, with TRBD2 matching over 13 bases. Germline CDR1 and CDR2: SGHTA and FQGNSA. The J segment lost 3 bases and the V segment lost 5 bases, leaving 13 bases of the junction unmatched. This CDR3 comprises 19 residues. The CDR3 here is CASSLGSGTSGAYYNEQFF. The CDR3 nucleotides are TGTGCCAGCAGCCTGGGCTCTGGGACTAGCGGGGCTTACTACAATGAGCAGTTCTTC.

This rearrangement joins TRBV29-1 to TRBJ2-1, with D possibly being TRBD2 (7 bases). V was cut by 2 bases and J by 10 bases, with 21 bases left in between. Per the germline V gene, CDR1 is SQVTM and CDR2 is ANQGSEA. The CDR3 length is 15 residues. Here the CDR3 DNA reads TGCAGCGTTGAACGGGCGGGGGCGGAAGGTCGGGAGCAGTTCTTC. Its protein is CSVERAGAEGREQFF.

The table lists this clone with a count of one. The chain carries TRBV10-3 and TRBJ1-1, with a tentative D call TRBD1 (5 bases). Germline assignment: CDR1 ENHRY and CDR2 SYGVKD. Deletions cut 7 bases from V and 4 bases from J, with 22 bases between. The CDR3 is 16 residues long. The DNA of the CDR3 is TGTGCCATCACCCGAAAAGATAGGGACGGCAGCACTGAAGCTTTCTTT. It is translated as CAITRKDRDGSTEAFF.

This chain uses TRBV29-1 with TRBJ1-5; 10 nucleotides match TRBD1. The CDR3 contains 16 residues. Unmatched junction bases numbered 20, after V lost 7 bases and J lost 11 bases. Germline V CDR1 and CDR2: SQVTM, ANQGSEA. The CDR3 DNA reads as TGCAGCGCCGTGGGACAGGGGTCAGGAAAGGGTGGGTCCCAGCATTTT. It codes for CSAVGQGSGKGGSQHF.

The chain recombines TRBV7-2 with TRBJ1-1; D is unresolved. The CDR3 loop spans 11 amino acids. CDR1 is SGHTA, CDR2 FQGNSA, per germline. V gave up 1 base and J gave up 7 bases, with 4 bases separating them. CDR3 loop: CASSLGLEAFF. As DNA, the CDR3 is TGTGCCAGCAGCTTAGGGCTTGAAGCTTTCTTT.

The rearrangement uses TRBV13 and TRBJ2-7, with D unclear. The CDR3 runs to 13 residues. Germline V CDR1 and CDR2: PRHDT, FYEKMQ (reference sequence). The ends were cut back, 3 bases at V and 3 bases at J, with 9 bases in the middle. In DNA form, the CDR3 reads TGTGCCAGCAGCTTCGTCCGAGACTACGAGCAGTACTTC. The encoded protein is CASSFVRDYEQYF.

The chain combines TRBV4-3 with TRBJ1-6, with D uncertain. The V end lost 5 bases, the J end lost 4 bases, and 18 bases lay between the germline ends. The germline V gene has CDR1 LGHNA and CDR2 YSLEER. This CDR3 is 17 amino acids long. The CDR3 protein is CASSKNWPEHYNSPLHF. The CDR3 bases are TGCGCCAGCAGCAAGAATTGGCCGGAGCATTATAATTCACCCCTCCACTTT.

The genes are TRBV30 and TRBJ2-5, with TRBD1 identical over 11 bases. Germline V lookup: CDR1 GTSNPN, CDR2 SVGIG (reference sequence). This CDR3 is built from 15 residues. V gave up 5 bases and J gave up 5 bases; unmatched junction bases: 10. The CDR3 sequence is CAWGFWTGGAETQYF. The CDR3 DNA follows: TGTGCCTGGGGTTTTTGGACAGGGGGCGCGGAGACCCAGTACTTC.

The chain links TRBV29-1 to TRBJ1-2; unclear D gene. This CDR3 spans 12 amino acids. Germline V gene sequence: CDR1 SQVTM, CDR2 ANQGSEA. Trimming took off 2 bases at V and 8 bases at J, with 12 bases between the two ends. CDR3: CSVEHGGRGYTF. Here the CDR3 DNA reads TGCAGCGTTGAACACGGCGGACGGGGCTACACCTTC.

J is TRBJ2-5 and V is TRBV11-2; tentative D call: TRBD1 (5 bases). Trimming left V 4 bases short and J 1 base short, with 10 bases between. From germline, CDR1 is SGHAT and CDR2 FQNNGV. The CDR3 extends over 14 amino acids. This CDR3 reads CASSYPGFQETQYF. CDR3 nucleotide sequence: TGTGCCAGCAGCTATCCAGGGTTCCAAGAGACCCAGTACTTC.

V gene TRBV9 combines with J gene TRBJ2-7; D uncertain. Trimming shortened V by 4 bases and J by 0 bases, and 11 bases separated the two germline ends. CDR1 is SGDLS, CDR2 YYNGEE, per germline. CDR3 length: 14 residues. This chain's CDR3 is CASSPRLYSYEQYF. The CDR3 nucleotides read TGTGCCAGCAGCCCTCGACTCTACTCCTACGAGCAGTACTTC.

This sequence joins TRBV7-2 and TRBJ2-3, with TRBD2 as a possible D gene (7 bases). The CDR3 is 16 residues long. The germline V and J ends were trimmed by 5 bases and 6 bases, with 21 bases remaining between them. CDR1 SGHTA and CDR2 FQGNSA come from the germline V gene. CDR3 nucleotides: TGTGCCAGCAGCAAGGGGCAGGGAGGGGGTTTGGATACGCAGTATTTT. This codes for CASSKGQGGGLDTQYF.

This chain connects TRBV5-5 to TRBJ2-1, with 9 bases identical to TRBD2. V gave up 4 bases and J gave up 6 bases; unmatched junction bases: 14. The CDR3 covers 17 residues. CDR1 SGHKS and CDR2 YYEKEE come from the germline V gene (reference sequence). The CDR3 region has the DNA TGTGCCAGCAGCCTAAAACCATTGGGGACTAGCCGCAATGAGCAGTTCTTC. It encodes CASSLKPLGTSRNEQFF.

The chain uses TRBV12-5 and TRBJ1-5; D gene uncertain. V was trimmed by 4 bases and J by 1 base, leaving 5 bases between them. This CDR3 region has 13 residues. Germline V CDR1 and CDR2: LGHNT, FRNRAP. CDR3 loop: CASGSVSNQPQHF. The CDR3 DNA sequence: TGTGCTAGTGGTTCCGTAAGCAATCAGCCCCAGCATTTT.

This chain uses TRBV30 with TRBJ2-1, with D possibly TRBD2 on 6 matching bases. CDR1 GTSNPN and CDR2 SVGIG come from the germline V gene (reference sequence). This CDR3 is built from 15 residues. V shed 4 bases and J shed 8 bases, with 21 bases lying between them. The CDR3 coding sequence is TGTGCCTGGACCCCGGGGGAGACTAGGTCCCATGAGCAGTTCTTC. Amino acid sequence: CAWTPGETRSHEQFF.

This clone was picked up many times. CDR3 in DNA: TGTGCCACTAACCCAGAGGGGGCCGGGGAGCTGTTTTTT. Translated: CATNPEGAGELFF. This chain connects TRBV10-3 to TRBJ2-2; TRBD1 might be the D (6 bases). V lost 10 bases to trimming and J lost 6 bases, with 15 bases between them. This CDR3 spans 13 amino acids. The germline V gene encodes CDR1 ENHRY and CDR2 SYGVKD.

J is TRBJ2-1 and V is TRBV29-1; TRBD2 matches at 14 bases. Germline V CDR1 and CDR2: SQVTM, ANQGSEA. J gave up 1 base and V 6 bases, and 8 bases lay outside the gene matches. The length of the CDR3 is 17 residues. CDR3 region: CSVIGLAGGRSYNEQFF. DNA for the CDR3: TGCAGCGTGATCGGACTAGCGGGGGGCCGGTCCTACAATGAGCAGTTCTTC.